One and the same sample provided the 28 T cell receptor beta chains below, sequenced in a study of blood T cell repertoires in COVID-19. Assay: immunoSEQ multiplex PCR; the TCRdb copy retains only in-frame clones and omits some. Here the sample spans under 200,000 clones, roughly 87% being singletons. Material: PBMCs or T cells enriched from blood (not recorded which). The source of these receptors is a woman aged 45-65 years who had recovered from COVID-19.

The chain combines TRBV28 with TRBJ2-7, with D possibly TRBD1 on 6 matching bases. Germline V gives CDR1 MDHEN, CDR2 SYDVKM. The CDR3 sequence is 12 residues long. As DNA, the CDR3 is TGTGCGAGTACAGGGAGCTCCTACGAGCAGTACTTC. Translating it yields CASTGSSYEQYF.

CDR3 region: CASSRPEATNTGELFF. The CDR3 coding sequence is TGTGCCAGCAGCCGCCCCGAAGCCACGAACACCGGGGAGCTGTTTTTT. The chain links TRBV7-6 to TRBJ2-2, with D unresolved. V was cut by 5 bases and J by 0 bases, with 13 bases left in between. The CDR3 sequence is 16 residues long. CDR1 is SGHVS and CDR2 is FNYEAQ in the germline V gene.

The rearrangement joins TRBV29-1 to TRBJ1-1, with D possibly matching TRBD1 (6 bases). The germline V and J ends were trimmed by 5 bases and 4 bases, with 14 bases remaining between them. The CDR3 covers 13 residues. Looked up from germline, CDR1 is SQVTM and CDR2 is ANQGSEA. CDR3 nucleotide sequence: TGCAGCGTTCAACAGGGAACTTTCACTGAAGCTTTCTTT. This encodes CSVQQGTFTEAFF.

CDR3 loop: CSARVNSYEQYF. The CDR3 DNA sequence: TGCAGCGCCCGGGTCAACTCCTACGAGCAGTACTTC. The V and J genes are TRBV29-1 and TRBJ2-7; D uncertain. The V gene lost 7 bases and the J gene lost 0 bases, with 10 bases spanning the gap. The CDR3 length is 12 residues. Germline V gene lookup returns CDR1 SQVTM and CDR2 ANQGSEA.

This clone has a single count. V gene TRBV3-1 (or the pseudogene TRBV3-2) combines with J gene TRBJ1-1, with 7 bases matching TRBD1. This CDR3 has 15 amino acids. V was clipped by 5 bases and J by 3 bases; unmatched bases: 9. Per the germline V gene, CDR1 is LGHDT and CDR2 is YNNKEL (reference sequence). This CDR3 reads CASSKTHTGDTEAFF. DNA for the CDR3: TGTGCCAGCAGCAAAACCCATACAGGGGACACTGAAGCTTTCTTT.

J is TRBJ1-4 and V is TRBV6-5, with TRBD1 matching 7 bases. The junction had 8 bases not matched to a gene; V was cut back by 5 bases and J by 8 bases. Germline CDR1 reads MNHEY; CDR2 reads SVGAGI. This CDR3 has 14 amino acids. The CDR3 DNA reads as TGTGCCAGCAGTCCGACAGGGTCGAAGGAAAAACTGTTTTTT. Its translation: CASSPTGSKEKLFF.

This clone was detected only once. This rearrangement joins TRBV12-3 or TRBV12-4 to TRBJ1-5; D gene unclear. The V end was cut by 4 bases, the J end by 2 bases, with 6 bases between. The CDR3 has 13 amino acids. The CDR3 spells CASSSVGNQPQHF. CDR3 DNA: TGTGCCAGCAGTTCAGTTGGCAATCAGCCCCAGCATTTT.

CDR3 residues: CASSSPPGGRAYEQYF. The CDR3, as DNA: TGTGCCAGCAGCTCACCCCCTGGGGGGAGGGCCTACGAGCAGTACTTC. The chain recombines TRBV5-4 with TRBJ2-7; TRBD2 aligns across 7 bases. Germline values: CDR1 SGHNT, CDR2 YYREEE (reference sequence). CDR3 length: 16 residues. Trimming took 3 bases from V and 2 from J; bases not matched to a gene: 11.

The CDR3 DNA follows: TGTGCCAGTAGTGGGCAGGGGTTCACCTACAATGAGCAGTTCTTC. Its translation is CASSGQGFTYNEQFF. V usage is TRBV19 and J usage is TRBJ2-1; a possible D gene is TRBD1 (6 bases). The ends were cut back, 5 bases at V and 2 bases at J, with 13 bases in the middle. This CDR3 comprises 15 residues. CDR1 and CDR2 (germline): LNHDA, SQIVND (reference sequence).

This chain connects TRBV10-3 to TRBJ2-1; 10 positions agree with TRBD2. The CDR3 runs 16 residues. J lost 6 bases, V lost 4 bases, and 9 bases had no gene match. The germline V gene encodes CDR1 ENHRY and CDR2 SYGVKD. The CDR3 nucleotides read TGTGCCATCAGTGGTGGCCTAGCGGGAGTTTCCAATGAGCAGTTCTTC. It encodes CAISGGLAGVSNEQFF.

CDR3 amino acids: CASSSGTSGADTQYF. DNA for the CDR3: TGCGCCAGCAGCTCCGGGACTAGCGGAGCAGATACGCAGTATTTT. The J gene is TRBJ2-3, the V gene TRBV5-1, with TRBD2 matching 11 bases. The J segment lost 4 bases and the V segment lost 3 bases, leaving 4 bases of the junction unmatched. Germline lookup yields CDR1 SGHRS and CDR2 YFSETQ. The CDR3 covers 15 residues.

The CDR3 sequence is CAWSTQNNYGYTF. CDR3 in DNA: TGTGCCTGGAGCACCCAGAATAACTATGGCTACACCTTC. The chain is built from TRBV30 and TRBJ1-2; no definite D call. Between the trimmed V and J ends, which lost 3 bases and 1 base, there was a span of 9 bases. The CDR3 extends over 13 amino acids. Germline lookup yields CDR1 GTSNPN and CDR2 SVGIG (reference sequence).

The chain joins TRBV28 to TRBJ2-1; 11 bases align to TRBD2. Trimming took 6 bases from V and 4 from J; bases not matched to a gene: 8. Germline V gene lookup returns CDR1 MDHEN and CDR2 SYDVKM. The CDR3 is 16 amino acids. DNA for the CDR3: TGTGCCAGCAGACACGCTGGGACTAGCGGATACAATGAGCAGTTCTTC. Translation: CASRHAGTSGYNEQFF.

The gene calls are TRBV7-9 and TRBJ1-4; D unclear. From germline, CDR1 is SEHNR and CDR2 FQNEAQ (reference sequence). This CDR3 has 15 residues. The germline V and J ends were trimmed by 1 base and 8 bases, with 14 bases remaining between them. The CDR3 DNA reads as TGTGCCAGCAGCTTAGATGGCCCCCCTAGGGAAAAACTGTTTTTT. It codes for CASSLDGPPREKLFF.

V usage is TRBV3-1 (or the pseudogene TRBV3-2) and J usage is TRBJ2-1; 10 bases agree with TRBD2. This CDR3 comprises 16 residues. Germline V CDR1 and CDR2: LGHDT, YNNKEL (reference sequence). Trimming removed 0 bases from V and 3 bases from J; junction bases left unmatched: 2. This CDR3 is CASSQEAGGIYNEQFF. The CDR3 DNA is TGTGCCAGCAGCCAAGAAGCGGGAGGGATCTACAATGAGCAGTTCTTC.

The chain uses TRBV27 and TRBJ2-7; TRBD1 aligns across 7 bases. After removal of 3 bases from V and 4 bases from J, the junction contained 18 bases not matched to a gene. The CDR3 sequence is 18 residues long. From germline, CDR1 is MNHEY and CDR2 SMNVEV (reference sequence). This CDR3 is CASSLTGNGLWGSYEQYF. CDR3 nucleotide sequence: TGTGCCAGCAGTTTGACAGGGAATGGGCTCTGGGGTTCTTACGAGCAGTACTTC.

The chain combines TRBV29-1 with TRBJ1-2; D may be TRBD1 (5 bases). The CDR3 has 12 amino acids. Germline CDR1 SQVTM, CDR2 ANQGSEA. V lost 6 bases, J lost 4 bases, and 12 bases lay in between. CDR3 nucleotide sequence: TGCAGCGTCTACCGGGACTTCTATGGCTACACCTTC. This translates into CSVYRDFYGYTF. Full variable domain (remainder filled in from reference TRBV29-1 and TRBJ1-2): SAVISQKPSRDICQRGTSLTIQCQVDSQVTMMFWYRQQPGQSLTLIATANQGSEATYESGFVIDKFPISRPNLTFSTLTVSNMSPEDSSIYLCSVYRDFYGYTFGSGTRLTVV.

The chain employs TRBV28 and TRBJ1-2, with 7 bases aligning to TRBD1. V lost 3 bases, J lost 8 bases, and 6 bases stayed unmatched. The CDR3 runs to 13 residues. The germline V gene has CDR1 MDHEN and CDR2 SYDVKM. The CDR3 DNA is TGTGCCAGCAGTTTGGGCAGGGGGGCAGGCTACACCTTC. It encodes CASSLGRGAGYTF.

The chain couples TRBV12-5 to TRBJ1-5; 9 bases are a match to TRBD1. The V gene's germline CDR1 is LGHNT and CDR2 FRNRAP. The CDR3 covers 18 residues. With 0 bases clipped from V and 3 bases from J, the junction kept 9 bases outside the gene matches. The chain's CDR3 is CASGLVYLRTGDNQPQHF. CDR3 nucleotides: TGTGCTAGTGGTTTGGTTTATCTACGGACAGGGGACAATCAGCCCCAGCATTTT.

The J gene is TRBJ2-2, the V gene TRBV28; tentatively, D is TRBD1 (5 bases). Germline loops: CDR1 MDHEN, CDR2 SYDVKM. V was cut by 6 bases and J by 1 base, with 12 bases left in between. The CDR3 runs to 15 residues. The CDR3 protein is CASSRDSENTGELFF. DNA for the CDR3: TGTGCCAGCAGCCGCGACAGCGAGAACACCGGGGAGCTGTTTTTT.

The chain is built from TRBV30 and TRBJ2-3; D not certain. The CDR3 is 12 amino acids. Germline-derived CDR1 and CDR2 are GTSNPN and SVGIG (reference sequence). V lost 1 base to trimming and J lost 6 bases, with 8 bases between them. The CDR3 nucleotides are TGTGCCTGGAGTGCCCCCCCTGATACGCAGTATTTT. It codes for CAWSAPPDTQYF.

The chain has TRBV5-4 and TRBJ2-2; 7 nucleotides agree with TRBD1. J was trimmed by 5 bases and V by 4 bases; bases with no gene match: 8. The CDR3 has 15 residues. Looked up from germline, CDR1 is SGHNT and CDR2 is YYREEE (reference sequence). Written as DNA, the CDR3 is TGTGCCAGCAGCCTGCCAGGGGGTGAGACCGGGGAGCTGTTTTTT. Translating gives CASSLPGGETGELFF.

DNA for the CDR3: TGTGCCAGTAGTGGATATAAGCGATCCAGCTATAATTCACCCCTCCACTTT. Its translation: CASSGYKRSSYNSPLHF. V and J are TRBV19 and TRBJ1-6; D unresolved. Trimming left V 5 bases short and J 3 bases short, with 17 bases between. CDR1 and CDR2 (germline): LNHDA, SQIVND (reference sequence). This CDR3 is 17 amino acids long.

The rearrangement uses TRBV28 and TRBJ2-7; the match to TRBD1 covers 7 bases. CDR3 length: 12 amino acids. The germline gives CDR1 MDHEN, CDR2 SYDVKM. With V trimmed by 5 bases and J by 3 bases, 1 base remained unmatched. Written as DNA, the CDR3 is TGTGCCAGCAGTGCAGGGGGCTACGAGCAGTACTTC. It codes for CASSAGGYEQYF.

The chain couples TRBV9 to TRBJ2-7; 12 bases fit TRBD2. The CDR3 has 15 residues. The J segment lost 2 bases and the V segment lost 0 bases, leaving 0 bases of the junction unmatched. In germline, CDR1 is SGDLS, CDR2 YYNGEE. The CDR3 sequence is CASSVGLAGAYEQYF. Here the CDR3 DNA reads TGTGCCAGCAGCGTAGGACTAGCGGGAGCCTACGAGCAGTACTTC.

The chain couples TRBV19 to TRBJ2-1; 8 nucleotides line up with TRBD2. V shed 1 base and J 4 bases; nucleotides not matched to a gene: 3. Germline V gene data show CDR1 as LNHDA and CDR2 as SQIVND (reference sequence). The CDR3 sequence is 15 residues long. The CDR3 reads CASSIVGLAYNEQFF. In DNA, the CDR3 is TGTGCCAGTAGTATAGTCGGACTAGCTTACAATGAGCAGTTCTTC.

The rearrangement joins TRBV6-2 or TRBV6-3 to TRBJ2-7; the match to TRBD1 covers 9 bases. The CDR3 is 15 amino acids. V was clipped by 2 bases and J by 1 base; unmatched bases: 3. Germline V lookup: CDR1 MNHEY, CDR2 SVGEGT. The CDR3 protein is CASSYDRGISYEQYF. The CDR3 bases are TGTGCCAGCAGTTACGACAGGGGGATTTCCTACGAGCAGTACTTC.

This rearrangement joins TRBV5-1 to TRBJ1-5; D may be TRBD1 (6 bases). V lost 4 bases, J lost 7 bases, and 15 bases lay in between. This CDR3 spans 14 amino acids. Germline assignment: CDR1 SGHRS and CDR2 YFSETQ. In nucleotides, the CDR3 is TGCGCCAGCAGCGGGGGTGGGGGCTTCCAGCCCCAGCATTTT. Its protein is CASSGGGGFQPQHF. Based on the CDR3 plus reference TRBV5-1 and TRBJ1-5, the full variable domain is KAGVTQTPRYLIKTRGQQVTLSCSPISGHRSVSWYQQTPGQGLQFLFEYFSETQRNKGNFPGRFSGRQFSNSRSEMNVSTLELGDSALYLCASSGGGGFQPQHFGDGTRLSIL.